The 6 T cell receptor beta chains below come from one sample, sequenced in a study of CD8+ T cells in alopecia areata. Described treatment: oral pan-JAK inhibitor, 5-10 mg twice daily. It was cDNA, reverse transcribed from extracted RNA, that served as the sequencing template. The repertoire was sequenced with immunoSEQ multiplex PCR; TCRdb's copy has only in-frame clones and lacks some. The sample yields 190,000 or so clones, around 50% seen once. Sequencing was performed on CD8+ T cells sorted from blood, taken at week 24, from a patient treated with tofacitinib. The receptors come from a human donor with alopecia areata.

The DNA of the CDR3 is TGTGCCAGCGGGGTAAACACTGAAGCTTTCTTT. Translation gives CASGVNTEAFF. The chain employs TRBV6-5 and TRBJ1-1; no clear D gene. Trimming stripped 8 bases from V and 2 bases from J, with 6 bases between. The length of the CDR3 is 11 residues. CDR1 and CDR2 (germline): MNHEY, SVGAGI.

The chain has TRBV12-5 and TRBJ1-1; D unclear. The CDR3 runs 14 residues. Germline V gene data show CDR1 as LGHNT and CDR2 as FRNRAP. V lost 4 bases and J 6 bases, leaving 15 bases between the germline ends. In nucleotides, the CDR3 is TGTGCTAGTGGTTGGTGGGAGAAGCTAGCTGAAGCTTTCTTT. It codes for CASGWWEKLAEAFF.

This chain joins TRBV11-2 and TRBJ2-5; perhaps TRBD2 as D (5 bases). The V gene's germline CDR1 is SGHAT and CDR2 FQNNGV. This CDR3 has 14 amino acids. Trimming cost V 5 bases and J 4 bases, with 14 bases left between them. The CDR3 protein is CASSPAGVLETQYF. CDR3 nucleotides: TGTGCCAGCAGCCCCGCCGGGGTACTAGAGACCCAGTACTTC.

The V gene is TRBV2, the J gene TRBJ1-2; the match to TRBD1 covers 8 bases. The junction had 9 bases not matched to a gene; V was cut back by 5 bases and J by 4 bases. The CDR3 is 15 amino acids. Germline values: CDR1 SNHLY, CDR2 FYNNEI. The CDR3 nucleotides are TGTGCCAGCAGTACCGGACAGGGCGGGATCTATGGCTACACCTTC. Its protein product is CASSTGQGGIYGYTF.

The CDR3 nucleotides read TGTGCCAGCAGCGAGGGGAGGGATGTGGGCTACACCTTC. Encoded protein: CASSEGRDVGYTF. The chain recombines TRBV7-9 with TRBJ1-2, with D tentatively TRBD1 (5 bases). V was shortened by 5 bases and J by 8 bases, with 15 bases between the two germline ends. The CDR3 loop spans 13 amino acids. CDR1 and CDR2 from the germline V gene are SEHNR and FQNEAQ (reference sequence).

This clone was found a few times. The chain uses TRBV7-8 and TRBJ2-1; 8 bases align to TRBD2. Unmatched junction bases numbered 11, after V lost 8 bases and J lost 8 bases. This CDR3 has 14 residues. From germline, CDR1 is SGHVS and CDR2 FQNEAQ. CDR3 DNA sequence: TGTGCCAGCCATCCCGGGACTAGAGGGCATGAGCAGTTCTTC. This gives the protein CASHPGTRGHEQFF.